The text below deals with one TCR beta chain. Its target is unknown. The sample originates from a study of OX40 agonist ivuxolimab in advanced cancers. Overall study: Intravenous ivuxolimab at 0.01 to 10 mg/kg was given to patients every 2 weeks. Study-level results: Within 6 weeks, CD4+ and CD8+ blood T cells expanded clonally at 0.1 to 3.0 mg/kg.

Measured with immunoSEQ multiplex PCR; TCRdb has only the in-frame clones, and not every one. The sample has under 100,000 clones; under 90% are singletons. The junction had 2 bases not matched to a gene; V was cut back by 4 bases and J by 3 bases. Germline values: CDR1 SGHVS, CDR2 FQNEAQ. This CDR3 is built from 15 residues. This receptor was taken from an adult with an advanced solid tumor such as melanoma, head and neck, liver or kidney cancer. This material consisted of CD4+ or CD8+ T cells sorted from blood, taken in a trial of the OX40 agonist ivuxolimab. The chain has TRBV7-8 and TRBJ2-6; 8 bases match TRBD1. CDR3 sequence reads: CASSSTGVGANVLTF. The CDR3 DNA sequence: TGTGCCAGCAGCTCGACAGGGGTTGGGGCCAACGTCCTGACTTTC.